The TCR beta chain under discussion was sequenced for a study of cytomegalovirus exposure and HLA in healthy donors. Whole-study results and caveats: Later analysis identified 16,000 or so TCR beta sequences associated with HLA alleles, using a false discovery rate threshold of 0.05.

Of note for this clone: The antigen is not known.

PCR employed 60 Vbeta and 13 Jbeta primers. TCRdb keeps only in-frame clones here, not all; method: immunoSEQ multiplex PCR. The sample includes 30,000 to 50,000 clones. This CDR3 spans 15 amino acids. With 0 bases removed from V and 0 bases from J, the gap between germline ends came to 8 bases. From germline, CDR1 is SGHTA and CDR2 FQGNSA. This clonotype originated in a woman aged 30 to 39 in good health and CMV-seropositive. Sequencing input: PBMCs. The rearrangement links TRBV7-2 to TRBJ1-1; the D is unclear. CDR3 bases: TGTGCCAGCAGCTTAGCTCGCCGGGTGAACACTGAAGCTTTCTTT. It translates to CASSLARRVNTEAFF.